A single sample is the source of the 5 T cell receptor beta chains below, sequenced in a study of CD8 T cells in ankylosing spondylitis. Study-wide results and limits: Apparently characteristic of ankylosing spondylitis blood was a TCR beta motif (under ten highly homologous variants).

TCRdb passed the 5' RACE reads through MiXCR, listing each CDR3 protein once. The sample records about 800,000 distinct CDR3 sequences, about 12% being singletons. Antigens for these TCRs are unknown. The source material was blood, either unsorted or a sorted T cell fraction (not recorded which). The receptors were sampled from a male donor with ankylosing spondylitis.

V and J are TRBV10-3 and TRBJ1-1; D unresolved. In germline, CDR1 is ENHRY, CDR2 SYGVKD. Trimming cost V 1 base and J 8 bases, with 11 bases left between them. The CDR3 extends over 13 amino acids. CDR3: CAISEWDVLEAFF. CDR3 DNA: TGTGCCATCAGTGAGTGGGATGTACTCGAAGCTTTCTTT.

The V and J genes are TRBV7-8 and TRBJ2-3; TRBD1 agrees at 9 bases. The ends lost 2 bases at V and 6 bases at J; junction bases unmatched: 6. The CDR3 covers 15 residues. Germline CDR1 and CDR2: SGHVS and FQNEAQ. Here the CDR3 reads CASSLRQGGLDTQYF. The CDR3 coding sequence is TGTGCCAGCAGCTTAAGACAGGGGGGGTTGGATACGCAGTATTTT. Filled out from reference TRBV7-8 and TRBJ2-3, the complete variable domain reads GAGVSQSPRYKVAKRGQDVALRCDPISGHVSLFWYQQALGQGPEFLTYFQNEAQLDKSGLPSDRFFAERPEGSVSTLKIQRTQQEDSAVYLCASSLRQGGLDTQYFGPGTRLTVL.

The sample holds a few counts of this clonotype. The rearrangement uses TRBV4-3 and TRBJ2-2; D is uncertain. The germline gives CDR1 LGHNA, CDR2 YSLEER. The ends were cut back, 0 bases at V and 4 bases at J, with 9 bases in the middle. This CDR3 spans 15 amino acids. CDR3 sequence: CASSQEFVGTGELFF. The CDR3 DNA reads TGCGCCAGCAGCCAAGAGTTTGTGGGCACCGGGGAGCTGTTTTTT.

The table lists this clonotype with a few counts. V usage is TRBV7-9 and J usage is TRBJ1-1, with D maybe TRBD1 (5 bases). Trimming took 5 bases from V and 4 from J, leaving 14 bases between them. This CDR3 has 14 amino acids. Germline loops: CDR1 SEHNR, CDR2 FQNEAQ (reference sequence). CDR3 sequence: CASSGYGGTTEAFF. CDR3 DNA: TGTGCCAGCAGCGGCTACGGGGGAACCACTGAAGCTTTCTTT.

This clonotype appeared a few times. The gene calls are TRBV24-1 and TRBJ2-2, with D unclear. CDR3 size: 13 residues. Looked up from germline, CDR1 is KGHDR and CDR2 is SFDVKD. Trimming left V 7 bases short and J 1 base short, with 6 bases between. CDR3 DNA sequence: TGTGCCACCAGCAATGTGAACACCGGGGAGCTGTTTTTT. Translated, it gives CATSNVNTGELFF.